This TCR beta chain was recovered during a study of T cell responses to AZD1222 COVID-19 vaccine. This clone was recorded only once. Profiling relied on immunoSEQ multiplex PCR, and the TCRdb table lists in-frame clones only, not all of them. The sample consists of under 60,000 clones, about 86% of them appearing once. The CDR3 runs 15 residues. V was trimmed by 0 bases and J by 2 bases, leaving 11 bases between them. CDR1 is LNHNV and CDR2 is YYDKDF in the germline V gene (reference sequence). The source of this sequence is an adult in good health. The chain carries TRBV15 and TRBJ2-7; a weak D match, TRBD2 (5 bases). Specimen: peripheral blood, collected on day 0 of AZD1222 vaccination. CDR3 coding DNA: TGTGCCACCAGCAGAGATGGCGGGTCCCCCTACGAGCAGTACTTC. Amino acids: CATSRDGGSPYEQYF.